The 17 T cell receptor beta chains below were found in one sample sequenced in a study of T cells in Graves' hyperthyroidism and ophthalmopathy. Amplification targeted TCR beta CDR3 regions from RNA transcripts. First-round RT-PCR with HTBI primers amplified the TCR CDR3 region. One entry per CDR3 protein, called by TCRdb with MiXCR from the multiplex PCR reads. The top ten clones hold 8.2% of a sample with about 540,000 distinct CDR3 sequences, roughly 50% of them seen once. What was sequenced was peripheral blood or thyroid tissue (not recorded which). The receptors were sampled from a woman aged 18 to 35 with Graves' hyperthyroidism.

This rearrangement joins TRBV15 to TRBJ1-2; perhaps TRBD1 as D (6 bases). V was clipped by 0 bases and J by 7 bases, with 18 bases between them. The germline V gene encodes CDR1 LNHNV and CDR2 YYDKDF (reference sequence). This CDR3 contains 16 residues. In DNA form, the CDR3 reads TGTGCCACCAGCAGAGAGGCTATCGACAGGCTGGTTGGCTACACCTTC. It encodes CATSREAIDRLVGYTF.

This clonotype was counted at least ten times. The chain uses TRBV19 and TRBJ1-5; the match to TRBD1 covers 7 bases. CDR1 and CDR2 (germline): LNHDA, SQIVND (reference sequence). V was pared by 6 bases and J by 5 bases, with 7 bases of the junction left unmatched. This CDR3 has 14 amino acids. The CDR3 DNA is TGTGCCAGTAGCAGCGACAGGGTCGATCAGCCCCAGCATTTT. Amino acids: CASSSDRVDQPQHF.

V is TRBV29-1 and J is TRBJ2-3; 11 nucleotides agree with TRBD2. The CDR3 totals 14 residues. The germline gives CDR1 SQVTM, CDR2 ANQGSEA. With V trimmed by 1 base and J by 5 bases, 2 bases remained unmatched. The CDR3 nucleotides are TGCAGCGTTGAAGGGCTAGCGGGAGGAGATACGCAGTATTTT. As protein: CSVEGLAGGDTQYF.

This clonotype was counted a single time. V is TRBV25-1 and J is TRBJ2-6; tentatively, D is TRBD1 (7 bases). The V gene's germline CDR1 is MGHDK and CDR2 SYGVNS. The CDR3 has 14 amino acids. The V gene lost 10 bases and the J gene lost 2 bases, with 12 bases spanning the gap. The chain's CDR3 is CATQGGTGANVLTF. Here the CDR3 DNA reads TGTGCCACCCAGGGGGGTACTGGGGCCAACGTCCTGACTTTC.

This clonotype showed up just a few times. The germline gene is not matched at one end of the junction; a read error may be the cause. The chain recombines TRBV14 with TRBJ1-5, with 8 bases identical to TRBD1. CDR3 length equals 16 residues. Germline V gene data show CDR1 as SGHDN and CDR2 as FVKESK. The CDR3 coding sequence is TGTGCCAGCAGCCAAGGGACAGGGTGGTTGAATCGGCCCCAGCATTTT. Protein product: CASSQGTGWLNRPQHF.

This clonotype came up many times. The chain links TRBV10-3 to TRBJ2-7; 8 bases agree with TRBD1. V lost 9 bases, J lost 3 bases, and 7 bases stayed unmatched. The CDR3 totals 13 residues. CDR1 is ENHRY and CDR2 is SYGVKD in the germline V gene. CDR3: CAILKTGDYEQYF. DNA for the CDR3: TGTGCCATACTTAAGACAGGGGACTACGAGCAGTACTTC.

A note on this clonotype: A junction boundary mismatches the germline segment, possibly from a read error. V usage is TRBV7-2 and J usage is TRBJ2-7; 9 nucleotides agree with TRBD2. Germline CDR1 SGHTA, CDR2 FQGNSA. The CDR3 spans 15 residues. The CDR3 sequence: CASSIAGVFGYEQYF. CDR3 sequence (DNA): TGTGCCAGCAGCATAGCGGGAGTCTTCGGTTACGAGCAGTACTTC.

With respect to this clonotype: This could be a read error, since a much larger clone is one nucleotide away. This sequence joins TRBV24-1 and TRBJ2-7, with D unclear. This CDR3 is built from 14 residues. V lost 4 bases, J lost 6 bases, and 15 bases lay in between. The germline CDR1 and CDR2 sequences are KGHDR and SFDVKD. The CDR3 is CATSEASTELEQYF. The CDR3 nucleotides are TGTGCCACCAGTGAGGCAAGCACGGAGCTCGAGCAGTACTTC.

V usage is TRBV2 and J usage is TRBJ2-2; D possibly matches TRBD1 or TRBD2 (5 bases each). The CDR3 runs to 13 residues. CDR1 is SNHLY and CDR2 is FYNNEI in the germline V gene. Trimming took off 4 bases at V and 7 bases at J, with 10 bases between the two ends. The CDR3 DNA reads TGTGCCAGCAGTGGAGGGGCGATCGGGGAGCTGTTTTTT. Translated: CASSGGAIGELFF.

This clonotype was picked up a small number of times. The chain is built from TRBV29-1 and TRBJ1-1; D is perhaps TRBD1 (5 bases). Germline values: CDR1 SQVTM, CDR2 ANQGSEA. Trimming took off 7 bases at V and 4 bases at J, with 16 bases between the two ends. CDR3 length: 13 amino acids. CDR3 loop: CSGKQTAGTEAFF. In DNA, the CDR3 is TGCAGCGGGAAACAGACAGCCGGCACTGAAGCTTTCTTT. The full variable domain, completed using reference TRBV29-1 and TRBJ1-1, is SAVISQKPSRDICQRGTSLTIQCQVDSQVTMMFWYRQQPGQSLTLIATANQGSEATYESGFVIDKFPISRPNLTFSTLTVSNMSPEDSSIYLCSGKQTAGTEAFFGQGTRLTVV.

A note on this clonotype: It may be a read error: a sequence one base away is much more abundant. The genes are TRBV7-6 and TRBJ1-1; 8 nucleotides match TRBD1. The CDR3 sequence is 13 residues long. Looked up from germline, CDR1 is SGHVS and CDR2 is FNYEAQ. V shed 5 bases, J shed 7 bases, and the junction held 6 bases outside the gene matches. The CDR3 sequence is CASSGYRGGEAFF. The DNA for the CDR3 is TGTGCCAGCAGCGGCTACAGGGGGGGTGAAGCTTTCTTT.

The V gene is TRBV11-1, the J gene TRBJ1-6; D is possibly TRBD1 (5 bases). V was trimmed by 4 bases and J by 7 bases, leaving 11 bases between them. From germline, CDR1 is SGHAT and CDR2 FQDESV (reference sequence). The CDR3 length is 14 residues. CDR3 sequence reads: CASSSPGGNSPLHF. The CDR3 nucleotides are TGTGCCAGCAGCTCACCGGGGGGGAATTCACCCCTCCACTTT. Combining the CDR3 with reference TRBV11-1 and TRBJ1-6 gives the whole variable domain EAEVAQSPRYKITEKSQAVAFWCDPISGHATLYWYRQILGQGPELLVQFQDESVVDDSQLPKDRFSAERLKGVDSTLKIQPAELGDSAMYLCASSSPGGNSPLHFGNGTRLTVT.

The chain uses TRBV2 and TRBJ1-2; no reliable D call. Per the germline V gene, CDR1 is SNHLY and CDR2 is FYNNEI. V lost 4 bases and J 6 bases, leaving 15 bases between the germline ends. CDR3 length: 14 residues. DNA of the CDR3: TGTGCCAGCAGTGTTTCTGGACCTGCGAATGGCTACACCTTC. Protein sequence: CASSVSGPANGYTF.

This clonotype was seen repeatedly, ten times or more. The junction departs from the called germline gene at one end, perhaps through a read error. The chain is built from TRBV7-7 and TRBJ2-5; the D is unclear. This CDR3 has 13 amino acids. CDR1 is SSHAT and CDR2 is FNYEAQ in the germline V gene (reference sequence). This CDR3 is CASSSEYKETQYF. In DNA form, the CDR3 reads TGTGCTAGCAGCTCCGAGTATAAAGAGACCCAGTACTTC.

The V gene is TRBV7-9, the J gene TRBJ1-5; D unclear. The length of the CDR3 is 14 residues. From germline, CDR1 is SEHNR and CDR2 FQNEAQ (reference sequence). The ends were cut back, 6 bases at V and 1 base at J, with 10 bases in the middle. The DNA for the CDR3 is TGTGCCAGCAGGCAGGTATGGAGCAATCAGCCCCAGCATTTT. Protein: CASRQVWSNQPQHF.

V is TRBV29-1 and J is TRBJ2-7, with unresolved D. Germline V lookup: CDR1 SQVTM, CDR2 ANQGSEA. V was trimmed by 6 bases and J by 6 bases, leaving 9 bases between them. The CDR3 covers 10 residues. CDR3 sequence (DNA): TGCAGCGTAGTACGTCGCGAGCAGTACTTC. As protein: CSVVRREQYF.

This clonotype was counted a few times. V and J are TRBV2 and TRBJ2-7; D is possibly TRBD2 (5 bases). Germline V gene sequence: CDR1 SNHLY, CDR2 FYNNEI. Deletions cut 4 bases from V and 0 bases from J, with 7 bases between. This CDR3 contains 13 residues. CDR3 in amino acids: CASSADFSYEQYF. CDR3 nucleotide sequence: TGTGCCAGCAGTGCGGACTTCTCCTACGAGCAGTACTTC.